This TCR beta chain emerged from a study of cytomegalovirus exposure and HLA in healthy donors (dated by TCRdb to about 2017). Regarding the study in general: In an earlier analysis of 450 to 750 of the donors, around 290 Gb of sequence data and approximately 120 million unique TCR beta sequences from 150 million to 200 million T cells were reported. Among about 400 genotyped donors of the cohort, an average of around 250,000 unique TCR beta nucleotide sequences was sequenced per donor, of which 15% to 20% were non-productive. Besides the first cohort of roughly 660 subjects, a separate validation cohort made up of some 110 different subjects was used. A later genetic analysis used genome-wide SNP genotypes for about 65% of the roughly 700 donors, treating that subset as a discovery cohort. To study patterns of TCR occurrence, a later analysis re-analyzed previously published TCR beta repertoires from 600 to 750 donors and added high-resolution HLA genotyping. Four to six DR-DQ haplotypes were handled as single units for association and clustering, since linkage in the cohort was strong. The study aimed to test whether cataloging public T cell receptors could reveal signatures of past pathogen exposure. The later analysis used no new phenotypic data to find candidate immune exposures, relying instead on TCR beta sequences and their occurrence across donors. Typing coverage differed by locus: A, B, C, DRB1 and DQB1 were typed in roughly 629-630 donors, DQA1 in 522, DPA1 in roughly 590, and DPB1 in 450 to 480. An earlier analysis of roughly 600 of the donors used high-throughput TCR beta sequencing to judge whether each TCR beta V gene segment behaved as functional or pseudogenic. Using immunosequencing, the study profiled T cell repertoires from about 650 subjects and related those repertoires to cytomegalovirus serostatus. The study combined high-throughput TCR immunosequencing, statistical association of individual TCRs with disease status, and machine learning to predict cytomegalovirus infection status. Donor age, sex, ethnicity and CMV serostatus were collected together with the repertoire data. Approximately 310 gigabases of sequencing data and approximately 85 million unique TCR sequences were included in an early release covering 500 to 750 HLA-typed donors. Every repertoire in the discovery cohort had been generated on one and the same sequencing platform. Among the roughly 410 genotyped donors, approximately 77% belonged to the genetic ancestry cluster associated with self-reported Caucasian donors. Both class I and class II loci were covered by HLA typing, at four-digit resolution. The study at large found these results: In a later genetic analysis, a missense DCLRE1C variant was associated with V-gene and J-gene trimming of TCR beta chains, and the association was replicated in an independent cohort. The classifier was reported to diagnose cytomegalovirus status with high specificity and sensitivity in both the original cohort and the validation cohort. The sequencing pipeline was judged likely to have produced a cluster of highly shared sequence variants as a technical artifact. A further reported finding was that TCR beta sequences accurately predicted the HLA-A and HLA-B alleles for most subjects in the first cohort. A later analysis found that HLA-associated TCR beta chains were more clonally expanded and had lower generation probabilities than equally common non-associated chains. In a later analysis, several top co-occurrence clusters were reported to appear linked to parvovirus B19, influenza, CMV and Epstein-Barr virus. Across donors, most TCR sequences were observed very rarely, whereas some public TCRs were present in many individuals. In an earlier analysis of approximately 600 of the donors, most TCR beta V segments were observed in productive rearrangements about 87% or about 30% of the time, broadly matching IMGT annotations. When HLA alleles, especially DR and DQ, strongly co-occurred, attributing TCR associations to individual alleles was difficult. A later genetic analysis reported fewer N-insertions in productive TCRs among donors in an Asian-associated ancestry cluster than the roughly 700-donor mean. Because some donors lacked HLA typing at each locus, the association tests relied only on the typed subset. Immune exposure information for the cohort was limited to CMV serostatus. Sequencing depth was assumed to be roughly uniform across donors in the presence/absence analyses, though that assumption may not hold. Only TCR beta chains were sequenced in this cohort, and the absence of alpha or paired-chain data limited detectable features. Because counts were too low, around 17 rarely observed V segments, including chromosome 9 orphons, were left out of the earlier analysis of some 640 of the donors. Some IMGT-functional V segments, including TRBV6-2 and TRBV6-3, could not be told apart with the 87-base-pair reads, so those segments were excluded. At a false discovery rate of 0.05, a later analysis linked roughly 17,000 TCR beta sequences to specific HLA alleles. A total of 164 TCR beta chains were listed by the study as associated with cytomegalovirus. A later analysis found that most CMV-associated TCR beta chains appeared HLA-restricted, with HLA associations seemingly driven largely by CMV exposure. It was suggested by the authors that the approach could potentially be generalized to other disease states and immunological phenotypes. Correlated functional status among segregating V segments might be attributable to linkage disequilibrium, but an unknown experimental factor could not be ruled out. In a later analysis, TCR association rates were found to vary across HLA loci, with the most associated TCRs seen for DRB1 alleles and the fewest for HLA-C alleles. A few of the identified cytomegalovirus-associated TCR beta chains were confirmed in vitro to be specific for cytomegalovirus antigens.

Here V drops 6 bases and J drops 2 bases, and the junction holds 4 bases not matched to any gene. From cysteine to phenylalanine, the CDR3 is 16 amino acids long. CDR3 DNA is the only sequence kept; it has 48 bases, read in frame from the first base. In the germline V gene, CDR1 corresponds to SGHTA and CDR2 to FQGTGA. On this clone: The antigen it recognizes is unknown. The input lacks base qualities; no much larger clone sits a single base away.

The cohort comprised under 700 healthy bone marrow donors. Cohort members were all nominally healthy when sampled, although unrecorded immune exposures were likely present. The donor was CMV seropositive and was included in the group of approximately 300 seropositive cohort members. Every donor gave a peripheral blood sample, and the peripheral blood mononuclear cells from that sample were used for TCR beta sequencing. Genomic DNA was extracted from the blood cell samples with the Qiagen DNeasy Blood Extraction Kit. The library was generated by the immunoSEQ multiplex PCR assay. For the multiplex PCR, a mixture combining 60 forward primers for TCR Vbeta segments and 13 reverse primers for TCR Jbeta segments was used. The CDR3 region of rearranged TCR beta genes was amplified from genomic DNA with a multiplex PCR assay. The Illumina HiSeq System was used to sequence the amplified TCR beta libraries as 87-base-pair reads. In the authors' own workflow: A later analysis tallied 75 million to 85 million unique TCR beta chains across the 700 or so repertoires, and around 10 million of those chains were shared by two or more donors. Raw reads were error-corrected and collapsed into unique sequences with a nearest-neighbor algorithm that merged closely related sequences to remove PCR and sequencing errors. V, D and J gene segments were assigned by aligning CDR3 sequences to IMGT reference sequences. For a sequence to be retained, a match of at least six nucleotides to both a V gene segment and a J gene segment was required. A rearrangement was called productive if the CDR3 had no stop codons and remained in frame with V and J, and every other rearrangement was called non-productive. Following IMGT convention, CDR3 was defined as the stretch from the second conserved V-encoded cysteine to the conserved J-encoded phenylalanine. The earlier analysis of fewer than 700 of the donors excluded sequences that lacked an unambiguous match to a single V gene segment. In an earlier analysis of 587 of the donors, a V segment was called functional when productive rearrangements were above 56.7%, and segregating when the standard deviation between donors exceeded 5%. A statistical classification framework was built to diagnose cytomegalovirus status from the catalog of TCR beta chain sequences. A later analysis assigned V and J genes by comparing TCR nucleotide sequences with IMGT/GENE-DB human TR gene sequences. The TCRdist pipeline was used in a later analysis to assign CDR3 sequences and most-parsimonious VDJ recombination scenarios. A later analysis defined each TCR beta chain by its CDR3 amino acid sequence plus V-gene family, and excluded reads lacking a unique V-gene family. In a later analysis, approximately 590 highly shared, low-generation-probability nucleotide sequences were removed to address suspected cross-contamination and a sequencing artifact. A later analysis calculated a clonal expansion index for each public chain from normalized within-repertoire ranks of inferred template counts. In a later analysis, generation probabilities were computed using a VDJ recombination model fitted to out-of-frame rearrangements, and the results were checked against IGoR. A later analysis scored TCR-TCR, TCR-HLA and TCR-CMV co-occurrence with hypergeometric tests, applying a repertoire-size bias correction to TCR pairs. To estimate false discovery rates, a later analysis permuted the HLA or CMV assignments 20 times. In a later analysis, co-occurring TCRs were grouped using DBSCAN, with TCRdist sequence similarity added in when clustering inside HLA-allele-positive subsets. Repertoires with fewer than 30,000 or more than 120,000 public chains, plus five repertoires with anomalous nucleotide sharing, were excluded from co-occurrence clustering. TCRdb took this table from immuneACCESS and kept in-frame rearrangements with V and J called. Such tables lack part of the clones; where checked against another copy, unresolved V genes explain under half of the gap, and the rest is unexplained. For V, J and clone size, that table is used; D and trimming come from the DNA. The sample table lists 90,000 to 120,000 clones, about a tenth of them with a count of one. The biggest ten clones account for 5.8% of the sample.

Sequencing used PBMCs. The sequence is built from TRBV7-3 and TRBJ2-1; the junction holds 13 bases that match TRBD2. The source is a man aged 40-55 years in good health and CMV-seropositive. The bases read TGTGCCAGCAGTAAAACTAGCGGGAGGGCCTACAATGAGCAGTTCTTC. Its protein is CASSKTSGRAYNEQFF.